The text below deals with one T cell receptor beta chain. Its antigen remains unknown. This entry is derived from a study of CD8+ T cells in alopecia areata. Whole-study context: Among treated patients, oral tofacitinib was administered at 5 to 10 mg twice daily. The study's findings and limits: Resident alphabeta T-cell populations of normal skin are likewise subject to sequencing in scalp samples.

The germline CDR1 and CDR2 sequences are LNHDA and SQIVND (reference sequence). The CDR3 is made up of 14 amino acids. J was trimmed by 11 bases and V by 5 bases; bases with no gene match: 13. cDNA serving as the sequencing template came from extracted, reverse transcribed RNA. Assay: immunoSEQ multiplex PCR; the TCRdb copy retains only in-frame clones and omits some. There are over 110,000 clones in the sample; 40% to 65% occur only once, and 0.95% to 1% lies in the top ten. The source material was CD4+ T cells sorted from blood, sampled at week 0. The receptor was isolated from a human donor with alopecia areata. V usage is TRBV19 and J usage is TRBJ1-1; 8 bases are a match to TRBD1. CDR3 in amino acids: CASSSTGERLGAFF. The CDR3 DNA sequence: TGTGCCAGTAGTTCGACAGGGGAACGATTGGGTGCTTTCTTT. Combining the CDR3 with reference TRBV19 and TRBJ1-1 gives the whole variable domain DGGITQSPKYLFRKEGQNVTLSCEQNLNHDAMYWYRQDPGQGLRLIYYSQIVNDFQKGDIAEGYSVSREKKESFPLTVTSAQKNPTAFYLCASSSTGERLGAFFGQGTRLTVV.